The TCR beta chain under discussion was sequenced for a study of blood T cell repertoires in COVID-19. Study details: The United States, Italy and Spain provided the acute and convalescent COVID-19 samples. Sources were T cells, B-cell-depleted T cells, or PBMCs; the material itself was cDNA or gDNA.

This clone has only one observation. As processed by the authors: Amplified reference gene primers provided the basis for estimating nucleated cell counts. Measured with immunoSEQ multiplex PCR; TCRdb has only the in-frame clones, and not every one. Clonal size and the V and J genes are those of that table, whereas D and trimming came from the DNA. The data contain 200,000 to 300,000 clones, around 84% of them singletons. Sequencing was done on a sample of peripheral blood. The clonotype originates from a man aged 55 to 70 with acute or convalescent COVID-19.

The CDR3, as DNA: TGTGCCAGCAGTCAAACAGGGGGAAGTGGCGAGCAGTACTTC. Its protein is CASSQTGGSGEQYF. The gene calls are TRBV6-6 and TRBJ2-7; the match to TRBD1 covers 8 bases. CDR1 is MNHNY, CDR2 SVGAGI, per germline (reference sequence). The CDR3 has 14 amino acids. The ends lost 5 bases at V and 6 bases at J; junction bases unmatched: 9.